Listed below are T cell receptor beta chains from one sample, sequenced in a study of vaccination effects on CD4 cells after COVID-19. Libraries were prepared by immunoSEQ multiplex PCR; TCRdb keeps only in-frame clonotypes and omits some of them. The table lists around 50,000 clones, over 60% of them singletons. Their antigen targets remain unknown. Here the sequenced sample was CD4+ T cells from PBMCs cultured without peptide, taken after COVID-19 vaccination. These receptors all stem from a human donor who had a prior SARS-CoV-2 infection. Both conserved end residues are part of each CDR3. Fields, in order: clone size, D gene, V gene, J gene, CDR3 DNA, CDR3 protein. A D gene is named only where the DNA matches it firmly. The size field is filled for only some rows; it gives once, few, many or a size class.

.	.	TRBV21-1	TRBJ1-1	TGTGCCAGCAGCAAAGGGCCAGGGGCGAACACTGAAGCTTTCTTT	CASSKGPGANTEAFF
.	TRBD1	TRBV7-6	TRBJ1-2	TGTGCCAGCAGCTTTGGCCAGACAGGGGGGAACTATGGCTACACCTTC	CASSFGQTGGNYGYTF
.	.	TRBV7-9	TRBJ2-3	TGTGCCAGCAGCTTAGCCCCGGGGATCGGAGATACGCAGTATTTT	CASSLAPGIGDTQYF
.	.	TRBV7-3	TRBJ1-2	TGTGCCAGCAGCTTCTCGGGGTATGGCTACACCTTC	CASSFSGYGYTF
.	TRBD2	TRBV7-6	TRBJ2-5	TGTGCCAGCAGCCCCCCGGGACTAGGGGGGGAGACCCAGTACTTC	CASSPPGLGGETQYF
.	.	TRBV30	TRBJ2-5	TGTGCCTGGAGTGTACGAATGAGGGAGACCCAGTACTTC	CAWSVRMRETQYF
.	.	TRBV7-8	TRBJ2-6	TGTGCCAGCAGCTTAGGACGGAGCTCTGGGGCCAACGTCCTGACTTTC	CASSLGRSSGANVLTF
.	.	TRBV9	TRBJ1-3	TGTGCCAGCAGCGAGGGGGGGACTGGAAACACCATATATTTT	CASSEGGTGNTIYF
.	.	TRBV15	TRBJ2-6	TGTGCCACCAGCAGGCCCTTTTCGTGGGCCTCTGGGGCCAACGTCCTGACTTTC	CATSRPFSWASGANVLTF
.	.	TRBV21-1	TRBJ2-1	TGTGCCAGCATCCCCGGATTGAGGGGAGCGGGGGGATACAATGAGCAGTTCTTC	CASIPGLRGAGGYNEQFF
.	.	TRBV5-1	TRBJ2-5	TGCGCCAGCAGCTCCCCAACAGGGTCACGGACCCAGTACTTC	CASSSPTGSRTQYF
few	TRBD2	TRBV5-8	TRBJ2-1	TGTGCCAGCAGCACCGGGACTAGCGGCTACAATGAGCAGTTCTTC	CASSTGTSGYNEQFF
.	TRBD2	TRBV24-1	TRBJ2-3	TGTGCCACCAGTGATTCTGGACTAGTCAGCGATACGCAGTATTTT	CATSDSGLVSDTQYF
once	.	TRBV5-4	TRBJ1-2	TGTGCCAGCAGCTTGGCCAGGGCAGTTAACTATGGCTACACCTTC	CASSLARAVNYGYTF
.	.	TRBV10-3	TRBJ1-1	TGTGCCATCAGTGAAACAGCTATGAACACTGAAGCTTTCTTT	CAISETAMNTEAFF
few	TRBD2	TRBV27	TRBJ2-7	TGTGCCAGCAGTCGCGGACTAGCGGGAGGTCCATGGGGATACGAGCAGTACTTC	CASSRGLAGGPWGYEQYF
.	TRBD1	TRBV6-5	TRBJ2-3	TGTGCCAGCAGGGGACAGGCGACAGATACGCAGTATTTT	CASRGQATDTQYF
.	.	TRBV5-8	TRBJ2-5	TGTGCCAGCAGCTTGTTAGGCAGGAGGTCAGAGACCCAGTACTTC	CASSLLGRRSETQYF
.	.	TRBV7-8	TRBJ2-5	TGTGCCAGCAGGAAAGACAGACAAGAGACCCAGTACTTC	CASRKDRQETQYF
once	.	TRBV20-1	TRBJ1-3	TGCAGTGCTAGTAGCGGGGGGTCTGGAAACACCATATATTTT	CSASSGGSGNTIYF
.	.	TRBV19	TRBJ1-5	TGTGCCAGTAGTCGGGGTTATAGCAATCAGCCCCAGCATTTT	CASSRGYSNQPQHF
.	TRBD2	TRBV13	TRBJ2-3	TGTGCCAGCAGCCTTCGACTAGCGGGAAGACCTACAGATACGCAGTATTTT	CASSLRLAGRPTDTQYF
.	TRBD1	TRBV5-1	TRBJ1-1	TGCGCCAGCAGCCCCAACACAGGGGCCGGCACTGAAGCTTTCTTT	CASSPNTGAGTEAFF
.	TRBD1	TRBV4-3	TRBJ1-2	TGCGCCAGCAGCCAAGCCCACACAGGGGCGAACTATGGCTACACCTTC	CASSQAHTGANYGYTF
.	.	TRBV2	TRBJ1-4	TGTGCCAGCAGTGAAGAAACTAATGAAAAACTGTTTTTT	CASSEETNEKLFF
.	.	TRBV5-1	TRBJ1-4	TGCGCCAGCAGCTCCCGGACGGGCAACGAAAAACTGTTTTTT	CASSSRTGNEKLFF
.	TRBD2	TRBV5-4	TRBJ2-2	TGTGCCAGCAGCCGACTAGCGGGGCCCGGGGAGCTGTTTTTT	CASSRLAGPGELFF
.	.	TRBV12-3/TRBV12-4	TRBJ2-1	TGTGCCAGCAGTATCCGGGACGTCAATGAGCAGTTCTTC	CASSIRDVNEQFF
.	.	TRBV9	TRBJ2-5	TGTGCCAGCAGTCAGGCCCTACAAGAGACCCAGTACTTC	CASSQALQETQYF
.	.	TRBV5-1	TRBJ2-1	TGCGCCAGCAGCTTGGGAGGATACAATGAGCAGTTCTTC	CASSLGGYNEQFF
few	.	TRBV7-2	TRBJ1-5	TGTGCCAGCAGCTTACGAGGAGGGACTCAGCCCCAGCATTTT	CASSLRGGTQPQHF
.	.	TRBV18	TRBJ2-5	TGTGCCAGCTCCAATGAACGGTTCTTGTACCAAGAGACCCAGTACTTC	CASSNERFLYQETQYF
.	.	TRBV19	TRBJ1-1	TGTGCCAGTAGTTACGGCCTGAACACTGAAGCTTTCTTT	CASSYGLNTEAFF
.	TRBD1	TRBV30	TRBJ2-7	TGTGCCTGGAGTGTACAGGGGTTCGAGCAGTACTTC	CAWSVQGFEQYF
.	.	TRBV7-9	TRBJ2-1	TGTGCCAGCAGCCGACGACCTTATGGCGGGACCCACAATGAGCAGTTCTTC	CASSRRPYGGTHNEQFF
.	TRBD2	TRBV2	TRBJ2-1	TGTGCCAGCAGTGAGGTTCCAGCGGGGCTAAAGTTCTTC	CASSEVPAGLKFF
.	.	TRBV19	TRBJ1-6	TGTGCCAGTAGTATAGGGTTACGGAATTCACCCCTCCACTTT	CASSIGLRNSPLHF
.	.	TRBV25-1	TRBJ2-3	TGTGCCAGCAGTCCTACTCAGGGGGAGGGCACAGATACGCAGTATTTT	CASSPTQGEGTDTQYF
.	.	TRBV4-1	TRBJ2-5	TGCGCCAGCAGCCTCGGTCTGGGAGAGACCCAGTACTTC	CASSLGLGETQYF
.	.	TRBV12-3/TRBV12-4	TRBJ1-2	TGTGCCAGCCAAGGGGGTAGGAACTATGGCTACACCTTC	CASQGGRNYGYTF
.	TRBD2	TRBV9	TRBJ2-2	TGTGCCAGCAGTGCGGGGGGGCCCACGAACACCGGGGAGCTGTTTTTT	CASSAGGPTNTGELFF
.	.	TRBV3-1/TRBV3-2	TRBJ2-7	TGTGCCAGCAGCTCCCGAGGACCCACCTACGAGCAGTACTTC	CASSSRGPTYEQYF
.	TRBD2	TRBV9	TRBJ2-1	TGTGCCAGCAGCGGGCTAGCGGTGAAGGAGAATGAGCAGTTCTTC	CASSGLAVKENEQFF
.	.	TRBV7-2	TRBJ1-1	TGTGCCAGCAGCTTAGGCCAAGACTTGGGAGCTTTCTTT	CASSLGQDLGAFF
few	.	TRBV7-9	TRBJ2-6	TGTGCCAGCAGCTCCACGCCCGTCTCTGGGGCCAACGTCCTGACTTTC	CASSSTPVSGANVLTF
few	TRBD1	TRBV19	TRBJ1-2	TGTGCCAGTAGTGCCATGACAGGGACCTATGGCTACACCTTC	CASSAMTGTYGYTF
.	.	TRBV7-9	TRBJ2-7	TGTGCCAGCAGCGAGGGGACTCGATCCTTACGCGAGCAGTACTTC	CASSEGTRSLREQYF